The 7 T cell receptor beta chains presented below share a single source sample, sequenced in a study of shared clonotypes between healthy human individuals. Assay used: immunoSEQ multiplex PCR; TCRdb lists only in-frame clones, some missing. The sample contains roughly 640,000 clones, about 97% of which appear only once. The sequenced material came from naive CD4+ T cells sorted from blood. Subset described: CD45RA+ positively selected. The receptors shown here come from a woman aged 25 to 39 in good health.

This clone appeared a single time. V gene TRBV7-3 combines with J gene TRBJ2-1, with 10 bases lining up with TRBD2. Per germline, CDR1 SGHTA and CDR2 FQGTGA. This CDR3 has 17 amino acids. The trim removed 5 bases at V and 7 bases at J, leaving 14 bases unmatched. CDR3 nucleotides: TGTGCCAGCAGCGCCTCAGCGGGAGGGCCTCATGGGAATGAGCAGTTCTTC. Amino acid sequence: CASSASAGGPHGNEQFF.

The CDR3 protein is CASEAPNEQFF. In DNA form, the CDR3 reads TGTGCCAGCGAAGCGCCCAATGAGCAGTTCTTC. J is TRBJ2-1 and V is TRBV28; D gene unclear. Trimming left V 8 bases short and J 6 bases short, with 8 bases between. CDR1 is MDHEN and CDR2 is SYDVKM in the germline V gene. The CDR3 runs 11 residues.

The chain is built from TRBV30 and TRBJ1-1, with 10 bases aligning to TRBD1. CDR3 length equals 18 residues. The V gene end was trimmed by 0 bases and the J gene end by 4 bases; junction bases not matched to a gene: 14. Germline V gene lookup returns CDR1 GTSNPN and CDR2 SVGIG (reference sequence). The chain's CDR3 is CAWSVWDRGAFTPTEAFF. As DNA, the CDR3 is TGTGCCTGGAGTGTGTGGGACAGGGGAGCCTTTACTCCCACTGAAGCTTTCTTT.

CDR3 loop: CASSLGLTEAFF. The CDR3 DNA reads TGTGCCAGCAGTTTAGGGCTGACTGAAGCTTTCTTT. The chain is built from TRBV28 and TRBJ1-1; D call uncertain. In germline, CDR1 is MDHEN, CDR2 SYDVKM. The CDR3 has 12 residues. The ends were cut back, 2 bases at V and 5 bases at J, with 6 bases in the middle.

This rearrangement joins TRBV27 to TRBJ1-5; D might be TRBD1 (6 bases). Trimming shortened V by 0 bases and J by 0 bases, and 9 bases separated the two germline ends. CDR3 size: 16 residues. Germline assignment: CDR1 MNHEY and CDR2 SMNVEV (reference sequence). CDR3 sequence: CASSLSTTGSNQPQHF. In DNA form, the CDR3 reads TGTGCCAGCAGTTTATCAACGACAGGTAGCAATCAGCCCCAGCATTTT.

V and J are TRBV5-4 and TRBJ2-6; TRBD2 matches 8 bases. Germline V gene sequence: CDR1 SGHNT, CDR2 YYREEE (reference sequence). V was pared by 4 bases and J by 2 bases, with 2 bases of the junction left unmatched. This CDR3 region has 15 residues. As DNA, the CDR3 is TGTGCCAGCAGCCGGGGGGGTACTGGGGCCAACGTCCTGACTTTC. Translation: CASSRGGTGANVLTF.

This sequence joins TRBV6-5 and TRBJ2-7, with 11 bases identical to TRBD2. CDR3 length equals 15 residues. CDR1 MNHEY and CDR2 SVGAGI come from the germline V gene. V lost 6 bases, J lost 2 bases, and 6 bases stayed unmatched. The DNA of the CDR3 is TGTGCCAGCAGCACAGGACTAGCGGGCGCCTACGAGCAGTACTTC. Amino acids: CASSTGLAGAYEQYF.